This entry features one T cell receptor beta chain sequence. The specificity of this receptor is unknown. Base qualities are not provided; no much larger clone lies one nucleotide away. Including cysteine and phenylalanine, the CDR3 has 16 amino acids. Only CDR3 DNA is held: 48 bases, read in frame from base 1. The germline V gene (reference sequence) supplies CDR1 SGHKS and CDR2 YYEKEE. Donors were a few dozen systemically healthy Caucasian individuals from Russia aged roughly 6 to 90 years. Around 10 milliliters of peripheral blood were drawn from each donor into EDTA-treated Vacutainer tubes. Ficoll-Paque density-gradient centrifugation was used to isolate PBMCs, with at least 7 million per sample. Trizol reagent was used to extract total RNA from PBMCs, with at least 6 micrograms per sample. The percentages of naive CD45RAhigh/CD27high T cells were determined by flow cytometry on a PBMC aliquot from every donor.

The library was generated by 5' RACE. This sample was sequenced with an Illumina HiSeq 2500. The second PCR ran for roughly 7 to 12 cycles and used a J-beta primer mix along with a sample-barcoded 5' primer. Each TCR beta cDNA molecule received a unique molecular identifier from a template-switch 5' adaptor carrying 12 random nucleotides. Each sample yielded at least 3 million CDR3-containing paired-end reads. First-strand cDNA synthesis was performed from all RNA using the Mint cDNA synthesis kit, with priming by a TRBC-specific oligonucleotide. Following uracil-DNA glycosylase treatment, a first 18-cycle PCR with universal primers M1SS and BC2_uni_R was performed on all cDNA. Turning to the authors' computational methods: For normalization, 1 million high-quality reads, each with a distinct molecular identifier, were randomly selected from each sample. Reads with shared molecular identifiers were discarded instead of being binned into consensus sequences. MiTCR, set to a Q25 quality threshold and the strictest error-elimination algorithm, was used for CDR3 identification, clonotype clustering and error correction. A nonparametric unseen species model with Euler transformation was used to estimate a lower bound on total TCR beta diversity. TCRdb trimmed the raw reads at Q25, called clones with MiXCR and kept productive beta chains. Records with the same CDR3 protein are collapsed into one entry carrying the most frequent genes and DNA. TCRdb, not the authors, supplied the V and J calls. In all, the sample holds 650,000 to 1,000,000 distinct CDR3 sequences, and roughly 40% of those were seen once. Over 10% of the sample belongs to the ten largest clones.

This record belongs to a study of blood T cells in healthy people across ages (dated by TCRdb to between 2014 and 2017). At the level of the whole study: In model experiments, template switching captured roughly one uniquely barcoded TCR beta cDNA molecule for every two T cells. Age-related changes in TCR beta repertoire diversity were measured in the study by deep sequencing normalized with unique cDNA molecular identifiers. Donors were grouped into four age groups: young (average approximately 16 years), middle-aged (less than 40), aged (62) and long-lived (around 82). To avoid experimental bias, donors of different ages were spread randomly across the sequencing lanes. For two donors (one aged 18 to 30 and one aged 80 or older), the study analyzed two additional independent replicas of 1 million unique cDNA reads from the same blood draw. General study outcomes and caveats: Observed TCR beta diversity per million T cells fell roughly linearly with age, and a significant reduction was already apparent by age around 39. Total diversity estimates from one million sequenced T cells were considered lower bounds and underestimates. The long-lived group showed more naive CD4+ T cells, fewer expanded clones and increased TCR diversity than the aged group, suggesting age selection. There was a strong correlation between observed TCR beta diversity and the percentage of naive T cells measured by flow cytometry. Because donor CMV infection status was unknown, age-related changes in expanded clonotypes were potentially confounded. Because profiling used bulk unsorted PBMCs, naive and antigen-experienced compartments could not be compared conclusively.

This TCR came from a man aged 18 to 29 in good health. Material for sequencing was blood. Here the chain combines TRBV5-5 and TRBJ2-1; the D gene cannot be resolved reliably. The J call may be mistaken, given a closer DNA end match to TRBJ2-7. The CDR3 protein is CASSLEAAASYNEQYF. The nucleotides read TGTGCCAGCAGCTTGGAGGCGGCAGCCTCCTACAATGAGCAGTACTTC.